This TCR beta chain derives from a study of cytomegalovirus exposure and HLA in healthy donors. Overall study results and limits: Common viral pathogens seemed to be connected with several of the most significant clusters, according to a later analysis. Some V segments, TRBV6-2 and TRBV6-3 among them, were indistinguishable and were therefore excluded.

The PCR employed 60 Vbeta primers together with 13 Jbeta primers. Per the authors' pipeline: Later, tens of millions of unique TCR beta chains were counted in an analysis, and some 9.9 million of them were shared. The repertoire was sequenced with immunoSEQ multiplex PCR; TCRdb's copy has only in-frame clones and lacks some. That table gives V, J and clone size, and the DNA gave D and trimming. The sample has 160,000 or so clones, roughly 79% seen once. Unmatched junction bases numbered 3, after V lost 4 bases and J lost 5 bases. This CDR3 comprises 14 residues. Per the germline V gene, CDR1 is MNHEY and CDR2 is SVGAGI. In its sample, this clone was seen once. Its target is unknown.

The clonotype was recovered from a man aged 18 to 29 in good health and CMV-seropositive. The V gene is TRBV6-5, the J gene TRBJ1-4; 8 bases match TRBD1. Specimen: PBMCs. The CDR3 region has the DNA TGTGCCAGCAGTTCCACAGGGGGGAATGAAAAACTGTTTTTT. Translation: CASSSTGGNEKLFF.